The rows below give T cell receptor beta chains drawn from one sample of a study of vaccination and CD4 T cells after COVID-19. TCRdb ran MiXCR on the PCR reads and lists one entry per CDR3 protein. The sample lists 10,000 to 15,000 distinct CDR3 sequences; around 67% were seen once. These receptors are not linked to any known antigen. The sample taken for sequencing was CD4+ T cells from blood, cultured in vitro. These receptors originate from a human donor who had recovered from COVID-19. The conserved cysteine and the conserved F or W are not part of the CDR3 here. Clone size, where shown, is once, few, many, or a class for clones that have expanded.

size: .; J: TRBJ1-2; V: TRBV6-1; CDR3: ASSIQTGNGYT
size: few; J: TRBJ2-5; V: TRBV15; CDR3: ATTRGNRETQY
size: .; J: TRBJ1-2; V: TRBV6-1; CDR3: ASQETGANYGYT
size: .; J: TRBJ2-1; V: TRBV11-2; CDR3: ASSSFGRDRGHNEQF
size: .; J: TRBJ1-4; V: TRBV20-1; CDR3: SAQGTANEKLF
size: once; J: TRBJ1-6; V: TRBV19; CDR3: ASSDSNSPLH
size: .; J: TRBJ1-2; V: TRBV5-1; CDR3: ASSWTGEYGYT
size: .; J: TRBJ2-7; V: TRBV6-1; CDR3: ASSSNLAGGPYEQY
size: .; J: TRBJ2-1; V: TRBV20-1; CDR3: SARKARGHNEQF
size: .; J: TRBJ2-2; V: TRBV29-1; CDR3: SVEGTAGELF
size: few; J: TRBJ1-2; V: TRBV30; CDR3: AWSRTGADYGYT
size: .; J: TRBJ1-1; V: TRBV11-3; CDR3: ASSLVSGDTEAF
size: few; J: TRBJ1-6; V: TRBV30; CDR3: AWSFLQGVRNSPLH
size: .; J: TRBJ2-7; V: TRBV12-3/TRBV12-4; CDR3: ASSLGAGSSYEQY
size: few; J: TRBJ1-6; V: TRBV2; CDR3: ASARGKNSPLH
size: .; J: TRBJ2-1; V: TRBV12-3/TRBV12-4; CDR3: ASSRSSPGSEQF
size: .; J: TRBJ2-2; V: TRBV6-1; CDR3: ASSEPLAGGPGELF
size: .; J: TRBJ1-2; V: TRBV27; CDR3: ASSSYRTDGWRYGYT
size: few; J: TRBJ1-2; V: TRBV7-2; CDR3: ASSLLGTGSYYT
size: .; J: TRBJ2-7; V: TRBV5-1; CDR3: ASSYGRGGDEQY
size: large; J: TRBJ2-1; V: TRBV7-2; CDR3: ASSLRGAGEQF
size: .; J: TRBJ2-3; V: TRBV7-2; CDR3: ASSLGRQGHGSQY